The 27 T cell receptor beta chains in this list originate from one sample, sequenced in a study of T cells in localized non-small cell lung cancer. Only in-frame clones appear in the TCRdb table, and some are missing; sequencing was by immunoSEQ multiplex PCR. The sample lists over 1,500 clones, about 20% occurring once. Sequences were derived from normal lung tissue next to the tumor, sampled before any cancer treatment. These TCRs come from a woman aged 40-69 years with stage I lung adenocarcinoma.

This clone was detected a few times. The chain links TRBV11-3 to TRBJ2-7, with 8 bases lining up with TRBD1. The CDR3 is made up of 14 amino acids. The germline gives CDR1 SGHNT, CDR2 YENEEA. The V and J ends lost 3 bases and 3 bases, in that order; junction bases with no gene match: 4. This CDR3 reads CASSLGQALYEQYF. The CDR3 nucleotides read TGTGCCAGCAGCTTGGGACAGGCCCTCTACGAGCAGTACTTC.

By share of the sample, this clone is medium-sized (0.01 to 0.1%). Additional DNA sequences in this sample encode the identical CDR3. V usage is TRBV9 and J usage is TRBJ2-2; D unclear. The CDR3 totals 12 residues. V dropped 0 bases and J dropped 7 bases, with 4 bases sitting between them. Germline CDR1 reads SGDLS; CDR2 reads YYNGEE. The CDR3 nucleotides are TGTGCCAGCAGCGTAGACGTCGGGGAGCTGTTTTTT. The encoded protein is CASSVDVGELFF.

This clone was counted only a few times. V and J are TRBV11-3 and TRBJ1-1; no clear D gene. Germline CDR1 SGHNT, CDR2 YENEEA. Deletions cut 2 bases from V and 4 bases from J, with 11 bases between. The CDR3 extends over 14 amino acids. The CDR3 here is CASSLLREITEAFF. CDR3 DNA sequence: TGTGCCAGCAGCTTATTAAGGGAAATCACTGAAGCTTTCTTT.

The chain has TRBV11-3 and TRBJ2-5; TRBD2 matches at 8 bases. Germline-derived CDR1 and CDR2 are SGHNT and YENEEA. V shed 5 bases and J 1 base; nucleotides not matched to a gene: 15. This CDR3 is 18 amino acids long. Here the CDR3 DNA reads TGTGCCAGCAGCGCCCCCCGCTCGGGGGGGCCCATCCAAGAGACCCAGTACTTC. Encoded protein: CASSAPRSGGPIQETQYF.

This clone was seen a handful of times. The chain combines TRBV30 with TRBJ2-7; perhaps TRBD2 as D (5 bases). The ends were cut back, 5 bases at V and 2 bases at J, with 16 bases in the middle. From germline, CDR1 is GTSNPN and CDR2 SVGIG (reference sequence). The CDR3 sequence is 14 residues long. The CDR3 DNA is TGTGCCTGGGCCATTTGGACTTCCACCTACGAGCAGTACTTC. Protein product: CAWAIWTSTYEQYF.

This clone was seen more than once but under ten times. The DNA of the CDR3 is TGTGCCAGCAGTTTGGGAGGGGGTGTAAGGTATGGCTACACCTTC. Protein product: CASSLGGGVRYGYTF. This chain uses TRBV28 with TRBJ1-2; possible D gene TRBD1, 6 bases. Trimming took off 3 bases at V and 5 bases at J, with 16 bases between the two ends. The CDR3 covers 15 residues. Germline loops: CDR1 MDHEN, CDR2 SYDVKM.

In its sample, this clone was seen a few times. This rearrangement joins TRBV10-3 to TRBJ2-7, with D perhaps TRBD1 or TRBD2 (5 bases each). Per the germline V gene, CDR1 is ENHRY and CDR2 is SYGVKD. The V gene lost 1 base and the J gene lost 0 bases, with 7 bases spanning the gap. There are 14 residues in the CDR3. For the CDR3, the DNA is TGTGCCATCAGTGAGTGGGGGAGCTCCTACGAGCAGTACTTC. Its translation: CAISEWGSSYEQYF.

This clone turned up a few times. The rearrangement links TRBV19 to TRBJ2-2; 11 positions agree with TRBD1. The CDR3 length is 14 residues. V was clipped by 5 bases and J by 6 bases; unmatched bases: 2. CDR1 LNHDA and CDR2 SQIVND come from the germline V gene (reference sequence). DNA for the CDR3: TGTGCCAGTAGTGTGGGACAGGGGGCCGGGGAGCTGTTTTTT. As protein: CASSVGQGAGELFF.

This clone turned up a few times. V is TRBV6-8 and J is TRBJ2-2, with D unresolved. The CDR3 is 13 amino acids. Germline V gives CDR1 MNHGY, CDR2 SAAAGT. V was clipped by 2 bases and J by 4 bases, with 5 bases between them. The DNA for the CDR3 is TGTGCCAGCAGTTACCAGAGCACCGGGGAGCTGTTTTTT. Its translation: CASSYQSTGELFF.

The chain uses TRBV9 and TRBJ1-6; possible D gene TRBD1, 5 bases. The CDR3 consists of 14 residues. Germline V lookup: CDR1 SGDLS, CDR2 YYNGEE. V lost 6 bases to trimming and J lost 6 bases, with 13 bases between them. CDR3 protein: CASNQGRRNSPLHF. CDR3 coding DNA: TGTGCCAGCAACCAGGGACGTCGTAATTCACCCCTCCACTTT.

The chain has TRBV25-1 and TRBJ1-3; 8 bases are shared with TRBD1. The CDR3 loop spans 13 amino acids. V lost 4 bases, J lost 9 bases, and 5 bases stayed unmatched. Germline V gene sequence: CDR1 MGHDK, CDR2 SYGVNS. CDR3 amino acids: CASSGQGLATIYF. The CDR3 DNA is TGTGCCAGCAGTGGACAGGGGCTGGCCACCATATATTTT.

The chain couples TRBV19 to TRBJ2-7; 9 nucleotides agree with TRBD2. V trimming: 4 bases; J trimming: 7 bases; junction bases outside the gene matches: 5. The CDR3 totals 13 residues. The germline gives CDR1 LNHDA, CDR2 SQIVND (reference sequence). The CDR3: CASSTTSGREQYF. The CDR3 region has the DNA TGTGCCAGTAGTACGACTAGCGGACGGGAGCAGTACTTC.

Notes on this clone: Distinct nucleotide sequences in the sample also encode this CDR3. The V call is TRBV18, the J call TRBJ2-5; TRBD1 is a possible D gene (5 bases). V was trimmed by 3 bases and J by 2 bases, leaving 10 bases between them. This CDR3 is built from 14 residues. The germline CDR1 and CDR2 sequences are KGHSH and LQKENI. CDR3 DNA: TGTGCCAGCTCACCCAACAGGTTGCAAGAGACCCAGTACTTC. Encoded protein: CASSPNRLQETQYF.

The chain has TRBV5-1 and TRBJ2-3, with D tentatively TRBD1 (6 bases). CDR3 length: 15 amino acids. The ends were cut back, 3 bases at V and 0 bases at J, with 11 bases in the middle. Germline V lookup: CDR1 SGHRS, CDR2 YFSETQ. The CDR3, as DNA: TGCGCCAGCAGCTCGGACAGACCTAGCACAGATACGCAGTATTTT. Encoded protein: CASSSDRPSTDTQYF.

Only a few counts were recorded for this clone. V usage is TRBV29-1 and J usage is TRBJ1-1; D remains unclear. CDR3 length equals 13 residues. Germline CDR1 and CDR2: SQVTM and ANQGSEA. Trimming cost V 3 bases and J 5 bases, with 13 bases left between them. The CDR3 region has the DNA TGCAGCGTTGACGGCATGAGTGATACTGAAGCTTTCTTT. It specifies CSVDGMSDTEAFF. Variable domain in full (rest from reference TRBV29-1 and TRBJ1-1): SAVISQKPSRDICQRGTSLTIQCQVDSQVTMMFWYRQQPGQSLTLIATANQGSEATYESGFVIDKFPISRPNLTFSTLTVSNMSPEDSSIYLCSVDGMSDTEAFFGQGTRLTVV.

This clone was observed a handful of times. The rearrangement uses TRBV9 and TRBJ2-1; 7 bases align to TRBD1. The CDR3 sequence is 12 residues long. V lost 4 bases, J lost 5 bases, and 0 bases stayed unmatched. The germline gives CDR1 SGDLS, CDR2 YYNGEE. For the CDR3, the DNA is TGTGCCAGCAGCCAGGGGGACAATGAGCAGTTCTTC. Translated, it gives CASSQGDNEQFF.

The chain uses TRBV28 and TRBJ2-2, with D tentatively TRBD1 (6 bases). This CDR3 spans 15 amino acids. The ends were cut back, 5 bases at V and 6 bases at J, with 16 bases in the middle. The V gene's germline CDR1 is MDHEN and CDR2 SYDVKM. In nucleotides, the CDR3 is TGTGCCAGCAGTGGAAAGTACAGGGTTCCCGGGGAGCTGTTTTTT. It codes for CASSGKYRVPGELFF.

This clone was counted a few times. The chain joins TRBV19 to TRBJ2-1; 9 nucleotides line up with TRBD1. The germline V gene has CDR1 LNHDA and CDR2 SQIVND (reference sequence). This CDR3 has 15 amino acids. Trimming took 3 bases from V and 8 from J; bases not matched to a gene: 8. CDR3 residues: CASSMGQGKSDEQFF. The CDR3 nucleotides read TGTGCCAGTAGTATGGGACAGGGTAAATCGGATGAGCAGTTCTTC.

The chain combines TRBV6-8 with TRBJ2-7; 12 positions agree with TRBD1. V lost 2 bases and J lost 7; bases outside the gene matches: 3. The CDR3 runs to 14 residues. Germline loops: CDR1 MNHGY, CDR2 SAAAGT. CDR3 region: CASSYGTGGDEQYF. The CDR3 nucleotides are TGTGCCAGCAGTTACGGGACAGGGGGCGATGAGCAGTACTTC.

V is TRBV9 and J is TRBJ2-3; D is tentatively TRBD1 or TRBD2 (5 bases each). Trimming took 3 bases from V and 0 from J, leaving 17 bases between them. The CDR3 sequence is 17 residues long. Germline CDR1 SGDLS, CDR2 YYNGEE. The chain's CDR3 is CASSDDSGGQSTDTQYF. The CDR3 DNA is TGTGCCAGCAGCGATGACAGTGGGGGTCAGAGCACAGATACGCAGTATTTT.

The table lists this clone with a few counts. This chain connects TRBV9 to TRBJ2-5; no clear D. Trimming shortened V by 7 bases and J by 4 bases, and 11 bases separated the two germline ends. CDR3 length: 12 residues. CDR1 SGDLS and CDR2 YYNGEE come from the germline V gene. The CDR3 sequence is CASSLVGETQYF. The CDR3 nucleotides read TGTGCCAGCTCTTTAGTCGGAGAGACCCAGTACTTC.

The genes are TRBV19 and TRBJ1-1; D is undetermined. V shed 0 bases and J shed 3 bases, with 11 bases lying between them. Germline V gene data show CDR1 as LNHDA and CDR2 as SQIVND (reference sequence). This CDR3 spans 15 amino acids. For the CDR3, the DNA is TGTGCCAGTAGTATAGATTGGGGTTGGGACACTGAAGCTTTCTTT. It encodes CASSIDWGWDTEAFF.

The chain uses TRBV9 and TRBJ2-3; tentatively, D is TRBD1 (6 bases). The germline V gene has CDR1 SGDLS and CDR2 YYNGEE. V was trimmed by 6 bases and J by 5 bases, leaving 10 bases between them. This CDR3 spans 12 amino acids. This CDR3 is CASTRRGDTQYF. Written as DNA, the CDR3 is TGTGCCAGCACCCGCAGGGGAGATACGCAGTATTTT.

The gene calls are TRBV4-1 and TRBJ2-2; D unresolved. The ends were cut back, 3 bases at V and 0 bases at J, with 5 bases in the middle. This CDR3 spans 14 amino acids. Germline values: CDR1 MGHRA, CDR2 YSYEKL. The CDR3, as DNA: TGCGCCAGCAGCCAGACTGCGAACACCGGGGAGCTGTTTTTT. Translation: CASSQTANTGELFF.

This clone was counted a few times. This chain connects TRBV9 to TRBJ1-2; 7 nucleotides align to TRBD1. This CDR3 is built from 14 residues. CDR1 SGDLS and CDR2 YYNGEE come from the germline V gene. Trimming took 3 bases from V and 2 from J; bases not matched to a gene: 4. The CDR3 here is CASSGRTGNYGYTF. The CDR3 DNA sequence: TGTGCCAGCAGCGGGCGGACAGGCAACTATGGCTACACCTTC.

V gene TRBV19 combines with J gene TRBJ1-5; the D is unclear. CDR3 size: 14 residues. V shed 1 base and J shed 7 bases, with 11 bases lying between them. Germline V lookup: CDR1 LNHDA, CDR2 SQIVND (reference sequence). The CDR3 sequence: CASSIVRGPQPQHF. The CDR3 DNA follows: TGTGCCAGTAGTATAGTTCGGGGTCCCCAGCCCCAGCATTTT.

The gene calls are TRBV6-8 and TRBJ2-3; 10 nucleotides agree with TRBD2. V lost 11 bases, J lost 4 bases, and 15 bases stayed unmatched. Germline V gene data show CDR1 as MNHGY and CDR2 as SAAAGT. The CDR3 is made up of 16 amino acids. CDR3 in DNA: TGTGCCGTAAAAAAGGATGGAGCGGGGGGGCCAGATACGCAGTATTTT. Its translation: CAVKKDGAGGPDTQYF.